A selection of T cell receptor beta chains follows, all from one sample in a study of CD8 T cells in ankylosing spondylitis. A single record per CDR3 protein comes from TCRdb applying MiXCR to the 5' RACE reads. The table includes around 300,000 distinct CDR3 sequences, roughly 11% detected once. The sequencing input was blood, either unsorted or a sorted T cell fraction (not recorded which). The receptors were gathered from a female donor with ankylosing spondylitis or in good health (not recorded which). Both conserved end residues are part of each CDR3. Each record gives: V gene, D gene, clone size, CDR3 length, J gene, CDR3 DNA, CDR3 protein. D genes are given only for firm matches. Rows may omit the clone size; those that give it use once, few, many or a size class.

V gene: TRBV12-3/TRBV12-4
D gene: .
clone size: .
CDR3 length: 11
J gene: TRBJ1-3
CDR3 DNA: TGTGCCAGCAGCCCGGGGTACACCATATATTTT
CDR3 protein: CASSPGYTIYF

V gene: TRBV5-1
D gene: TRBD2
clone size: many
CDR3 length: 14
J gene: TRBJ2-7
CDR3 DNA: TGCGCCAGCAGTTCCCTAGCGGGGGTTGGCGAGCAGTACTTC
CDR3 protein: CASSSLAGVGEQYF

V gene: TRBV5-5
D gene: TRBD1
clone size: many
CDR3 length: 15
J gene: TRBJ1-1
CDR3 DNA: TGTGCCAGCAGCACCCGACAGGGGGAAATAGTTGAAGCTTTCTTT
CDR3 protein: CASSTRQGEIVEAFF

V gene: TRBV20-1
D gene: .
clone size: many
CDR3 length: 16
J gene: TRBJ1-3
CDR3 DNA: TGCAGTGCTAAACCCGGATTCCCAGAGGGAGGAAACACCATATATTTT
CDR3 protein: CSAKPGFPEGGNTIYF

V gene: TRBV5-1
D gene: TRBD1
clone size: many
CDR3 length: 16
J gene: TRBJ1-5
CDR3 DNA: TGCGCCAGCAGCTTAGGGGACAGTAAGGGGAATCAGCCCCAGCATTTT
CDR3 protein: CASSLGDSKGNQPQHF

V gene: TRBV5-1
D gene: .
clone size: many
CDR3 length: 14
J gene: TRBJ2-7
CDR3 DNA: TGCGCCAGCAGCTTGGGGGGGCAGGGTGACCCTTTGTACTTC
CDR3 protein: CASSLGGQGDPLYF

V gene: TRBV10-3
D gene: .
clone size: .
CDR3 length: 14
J gene: TRBJ1-2
CDR3 DNA: TGTGCCACGGGGGGGGCAGGATCCTCCTATGGCTACACCTTC
CDR3 protein: CATGGAGSSYGYTF

V gene: TRBV7-7
D gene: .
clone size: many
CDR3 length: 14
J gene: TRBJ2-1
CDR3 DNA: TGTGCTAGCAGCTTAGACCAGGGGAGGAATGAGCAGTTCTTC
CDR3 protein: CASSLDQGRNEQFF

V gene: TRBV12-3/TRBV12-4
D gene: TRBD1
clone size: .
CDR3 length: 14
J gene: TRBJ1-2
CDR3 DNA: TGTGCCAGCAGTCGGGGACAGGGCCAATTTGGCTACACCTTC
CDR3 protein: CASSRGQGQFGYTF

V gene: TRBV7-8
D gene: TRBD1
clone size: few
CDR3 length: 18
J gene: TRBJ2-3
CDR3 DNA: TGTGCCAGCAGCCCCCGAGGGACAGCCAAAATGGGCACAGATACGCAGTATTTT
CDR3 protein: CASSPRGTAKMGTDTQYF

V gene: TRBV7-2
D gene: .
clone size: .
CDR3 length: 13
J gene: TRBJ2-1
CDR3 DNA: TGTGCCAGCAGCTTAGCGGGGGGGGCAGGGCAGTTCTTC
CDR3 protein: CASSLAGGAGQFF

V gene: TRBV12-3/TRBV12-4
D gene: .
clone size: many
CDR3 length: 14
J gene: TRBJ2-3
CDR3 DNA: TGTGCCAGCAGTCCCGATCCAAGCACAGATACGCAGTATTTT
CDR3 protein: CASSPDPSTDTQYF

V gene: TRBV5-6
D gene: .
clone size: many
CDR3 length: 16
J gene: TRBJ2-2
CDR3 DNA: TGTGCCAGCAGCTTGGCGACAGACTGGAACACCGGGGAGCTGTTTTTT
CDR3 protein: CASSLATDWNTGELFF

V gene: TRBV5-6
D gene: .
clone size: few
CDR3 length: 15
J gene: TRBJ2-2
CDR3 DNA: TGTGCCAGCAGCAAGGCGATTTCTAACACCGGGGAGCTGTTTTTT
CDR3 protein: CASSKAISNTGELFF

V gene: TRBV29-1
D gene: TRBD2
clone size: many
CDR3 length: 14
J gene: TRBJ2-2
CDR3 DNA: TGCAGCGTCCGCGGGAGGGCAAAAGCCGGGGAGCTGTTTTTT
CDR3 protein: CSVRGRAKAGELFF

V gene: TRBV5-1
D gene: .
clone size: many
CDR3 length: 15
J gene: TRBJ2-1
CDR3 DNA: TGCGCCAGCAGCTTGGACGGGGGAAGCCACAATGAGCAGTTCTTC
CDR3 protein: CASSLDGGSHNEQFF

V gene: TRBV20-1
D gene: TRBD1
clone size: many
CDR3 length: 16
J gene: TRBJ1-4
CDR3 DNA: TGCAGTGCTAGAGAACCAGGGGGGGGCCTGAATGAAAAACTGTTTTTT
CDR3 protein: CSAREPGGGLNEKLFF

V gene: TRBV27
D gene: .
clone size: many
CDR3 length: 18
J gene: TRBJ1-6
CDR3 DNA: TGTGCCAGCAGTTTATTCGGGCCCTCGAGCTCCTATAATTCACCCCTCCACTTT
CDR3 protein: CASSLFGPSSSYNSPLHF

V gene: TRBV29-1
D gene: TRBD1
clone size: .
CDR3 length: 14
J gene: TRBJ1-1
CDR3 DNA: TGCAGCGTAGACCGGACAGGGGGCGGCACTGAAGCTTTCTTT
CDR3 protein: CSVDRTGGGTEAFF

V gene: TRBV24-1
D gene: .
clone size: few
CDR3 length: 13
J gene: TRBJ2-7
CDR3 DNA: TGTGCCACCAGTGATTTATGGGGTTACGAGCAGTACTTC
CDR3 protein: CATSDLWGYEQYF

V gene: TRBV5-1
D gene: TRBD1
clone size: many
CDR3 length: 15
J gene: TRBJ2-7
CDR3 DNA: TGCGCCAGCAGCGCAAGACGGGACAGAGCCTACGAGCAGTACTTC
CDR3 protein: CASSARRDRAYEQYF

V gene: TRBV12-3/TRBV12-4
D gene: .
clone size: many
CDR3 length: 13
J gene: TRBJ1-5
CDR3 DNA: TGTGCCAGCAGTTTTTGGGAGAATCAGCCCCAGCATTTT
CDR3 protein: CASSFWENQPQHF

V gene: TRBV20-1
D gene: .
clone size: .
CDR3 length: 16
J gene: TRBJ2-1
CDR3 DNA: TGCAGTTTCCGGCGCCCAGTTTCGGGACTTCTCAATGAGCAGTTCTTC
CDR3 protein: CSFRRPVSGLLNEQFF

V gene: TRBV12-3/TRBV12-4
D gene: .
clone size: few
CDR3 length: 15
J gene: TRBJ1-6
CDR3 DNA: TGTGCCAGCAGACGGCGGACAGTCGGAAGGGCACCCCTCCACTTT
CDR3 protein: CASRRRTVGRAPLHF

V gene: TRBV5-5
D gene: TRBD2
clone size: few
CDR3 length: 15
J gene: TRBJ2-7
CDR3 DNA: TGTGCCAGCAGCTCCTGGACTAGCGGGGGGTACGAGCAGTACTTC
CDR3 protein: CASSSWTSGGYEQYF

V gene: TRBV3-1
D gene: TRBD1
clone size: many
CDR3 length: 13
J gene: TRBJ1-2
CDR3 DNA: TGTGCCAGCAGCCCGGGACAGCTCTATGGCTACACCTTC
CDR3 protein: CASSPGQLYGYTF

V gene: TRBV27
D gene: TRBD1
clone size: .
CDR3 length: 17
J gene: TRBJ2-3
CDR3 DNA: TGTGCCAGCAGTTTATTGGGCAGGGGGCTACATGGAGATACGCAGTATTTT
CDR3 protein: CASSLLGRGLHGDTQYF

V gene: TRBV7-2
D gene: .
clone size: many
CDR3 length: 12
J gene: TRBJ2-4
CDR3 DNA: TGTGCCAGCAGCTCGGAATCAAACATTCAGTACTTC
CDR3 protein: CASSSESNIQYF

V gene: TRBV28
D gene: .
clone size: few
CDR3 length: 13
J gene: TRBJ1-1
CDR3 DNA: TGTGCCAGCAGAAGGCAGCGAGACACTGAAGCTTTCTTT
CDR3 protein: CASRRQRDTEAFF

V gene: TRBV28
D gene: .
clone size: few
CDR3 length: 17
J gene: TRBJ2-2
CDR3 DNA: TGTGCCAGCATACCCGATAGGGGGAGGGCCGGTGGCGGGGAGCTGTTTTTT
CDR3 protein: CASIPDRGRAGGGELFF

V gene: TRBV20-1
D gene: .
clone size: .
CDR3 length: 15
J gene: TRBJ1-4
CDR3 DNA: TGCAGTGCTAGAAAGCCCAGGGGCCGGGATGAAAAACTGTTTTTT
CDR3 protein: CSARKPRGRDEKLFF

V gene: TRBV2
D gene: TRBD1
clone size: few
CDR3 length: 14
J gene: TRBJ1-1
CDR3 DNA: TGTGCCAGTAAGACTCGGCAGGGGGACACTGAAGCTTTCTTT
CDR3 protein: CASKTRQGDTEAFF

V gene: TRBV5-5
D gene: TRBD1
clone size: many
CDR3 length: 13
J gene: TRBJ1-5
CDR3 DNA: TGTGCCAGCAGCGTTGACAGGGGCCAGCCCCAGCATTTT
CDR3 protein: CASSVDRGQPQHF

V gene: TRBV20-1
D gene: .
clone size: many
CDR3 length: 15
J gene: TRBJ1-5
CDR3 DNA: TGCAGTGCTAGAGATAGGCGGGGGGCGGGACAGCCCCAGCATTTT
CDR3 protein: CSARDRRGAGQPQHF

V gene: TRBV2
D gene: TRBD2
clone size: few
CDR3 length: 17
J gene: TRBJ2-5
CDR3 DNA: TGTGCCAGCAGTGAAGCCCTTTTGATAGCGGGACAAGAGACCCAGTACTTC
CDR3 protein: CASSEALLIAGQETQYF

V gene: TRBV15
D gene: .
clone size: many
CDR3 length: 14
J gene: TRBJ2-1
CDR3 DNA: TGTGCCACCAGCGGGACCCGCACCTACAATGAGCAGTTCTTC
CDR3 protein: CATSGTRTYNEQFF

V gene: TRBV6-5
D gene: .
clone size: few
CDR3 length: 13
J gene: TRBJ2-2
CDR3 DNA: TGTGCCAGCAGTTTCACAACTACCGGGGAGCTGTTTTTT
CDR3 protein: CASSFTTTGELFF

V gene: TRBV20-1
D gene: TRBD2
clone size: many
CDR3 length: 18
J gene: TRBJ2-1
CDR3 DNA: TGCAGTGCTAGAGATCAAGTAGGTCCGGGACTAGCGGACAATGAGCAGTTCTTC
CDR3 protein: CSARDQVGPGLADNEQFF

V gene: TRBV6-1
D gene: .
clone size: many
CDR3 length: 14
J gene: TRBJ1-5
CDR3 DNA: TGTGCCAGCAGCCCCGGGGAGAGGGATCAGCCCCAGCATTTT
CDR3 protein: CASSPGERDQPQHF

V gene: TRBV7-9
D gene: .
clone size: few
CDR3 length: 14
J gene: TRBJ1-2
CDR3 DNA: TGTGCCAGCAGTCACGAGAGAGCCATACCCCACTACACCTTC
CDR3 protein: CASSHERAIPHYTF

V gene: TRBV5-5
D gene: TRBD1
clone size: many
CDR3 length: 13
J gene: TRBJ1-2
CDR3 DNA: TGTGCCAGCAGCGTAGACAGGGGTGGAGGCTACACCTTC
CDR3 protein: CASSVDRGGGYTF

V gene: TRBV20-1
D gene: TRBD2
clone size: .
CDR3 length: 15
J gene: TRBJ2-1
CDR3 DNA: TGCAGCTGGGGCTACGGGGGGGACTTTTACAATGAGCAGTTCTTC
CDR3 protein: CSWGYGGDFYNEQFF

V gene: TRBV7-2
D gene: TRBD2
clone size: .
CDR3 length: 15
J gene: TRBJ2-1
CDR3 DNA: TGTGCCAGCAGCGCGACTAGCGGGGGCGTCGATGAGCAGTTCTTC
CDR3 protein: CASSATSGGVDEQFF

V gene: TRBV29-1
D gene: .
clone size: many
CDR3 length: 13
J gene: TRBJ2-1
CDR3 DNA: TGCAGCGTTGACAGGGTTAGAGGCAATGAGCAGTTCTTC
CDR3 protein: CSVDRVRGNEQFF

V gene: TRBV7-2
D gene: TRBD2
clone size: many
CDR3 length: 15
J gene: TRBJ2-7
CDR3 DNA: TGTGCCAGCAGCCGCGGACTAGCGCGATCCTACGAGCAGTACTTC
CDR3 protein: CASSRGLARSYEQYF